This T cell receptor beta chain appears in the sequencing data of a study of cytomegalovirus exposure and HLA in healthy donors. A word on this clone: The antigen is not known.

The CDR3 is made up of 14 amino acids. CDR1 and CDR2 (germline): MNHEY, SVGAGI. The V gene lost 0 bases and the J gene lost 2 bases, with 7 bases spanning the gap. Both 60 Vbeta primers and 13 Jbeta primers went into the PCR. Repertoires were generated with immunoSEQ multiplex PCR, while TCRdb's copy carries only in-frame clones and drops some. In total, the table holds approximately 170,000 clones. Broader study findings: A missense DCLRE1C variant was associated with V- and J-gene trimming of TCR beta chains in a later analysis, and an independent cohort replicated the association. In vitro confirmation showed three CMV-associated chains to be CMV antigen specific.

This clonotype was sampled from a woman between 18 and 29 years old in good health and CMV-seropositive. The rearrangement links TRBV6-5 to TRBJ1-2; D is unclear. Sample: PBMCs. CDR3 DNA: TGTGCCAGCAGTTACTCGGCGGGGAACTATGGCTACACCTTC. Translation: CASSYSAGNYGYTF.